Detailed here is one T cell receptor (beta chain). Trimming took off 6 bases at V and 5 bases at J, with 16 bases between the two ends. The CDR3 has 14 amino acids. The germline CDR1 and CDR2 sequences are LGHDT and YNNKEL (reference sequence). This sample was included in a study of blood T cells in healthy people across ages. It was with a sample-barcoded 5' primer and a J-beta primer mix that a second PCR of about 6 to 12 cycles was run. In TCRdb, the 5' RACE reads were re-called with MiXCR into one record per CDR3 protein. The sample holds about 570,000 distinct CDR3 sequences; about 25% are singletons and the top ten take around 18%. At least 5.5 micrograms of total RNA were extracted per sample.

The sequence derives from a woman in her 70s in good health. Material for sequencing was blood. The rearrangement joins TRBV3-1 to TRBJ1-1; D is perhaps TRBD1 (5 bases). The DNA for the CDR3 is TGTGCCAGCAGTCGCGGGGGGATTGGTACTGAAGCTTTCTTT. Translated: CASSRGGIGTEAFF.